This entry features one T cell receptor beta chain sequence. Per the authors' pipeline: Estimation of nucleated cell counts was performed using reference gene primer amplification. Produced via immunoSEQ multiplex PCR; TCRdb's table is partial and in-frame only. The V and J calls and clone size were taken over from that table, and D and trimming were inferred from the DNA. The sample gives about 75,000 clones, roughly 86% of which show up once; roughly 6.8% is in the top ten. The CDR3 is 17 amino acids. The V segment lost 0 bases and the J segment 9 bases; nucleotides outside the gene matches: 10. In germline, CDR1 is MNHNS, CDR2 SASEGT. The sample belongs to a study of blood T cell repertoires in COVID-19. For the study at large: Italy, Spain and the United States were the sources of the convalescent and acute COVID-19 samples.

The chain uses TRBV6-1 and TRBJ2-1; TRBD2 aligns across 11 bases. Sequenced sample: peripheral blood. This receptor was obtained from a woman between 45 and 65 years old with acute or convalescent COVID-19. The CDR3 DNA reads as TGTGCCAGCAGTGAAGCGCTAGGGCTAGCGGGGGGTAGTGAGCAGTTCTTC. Protein sequence: CASSEALGLAGGSEQFF.